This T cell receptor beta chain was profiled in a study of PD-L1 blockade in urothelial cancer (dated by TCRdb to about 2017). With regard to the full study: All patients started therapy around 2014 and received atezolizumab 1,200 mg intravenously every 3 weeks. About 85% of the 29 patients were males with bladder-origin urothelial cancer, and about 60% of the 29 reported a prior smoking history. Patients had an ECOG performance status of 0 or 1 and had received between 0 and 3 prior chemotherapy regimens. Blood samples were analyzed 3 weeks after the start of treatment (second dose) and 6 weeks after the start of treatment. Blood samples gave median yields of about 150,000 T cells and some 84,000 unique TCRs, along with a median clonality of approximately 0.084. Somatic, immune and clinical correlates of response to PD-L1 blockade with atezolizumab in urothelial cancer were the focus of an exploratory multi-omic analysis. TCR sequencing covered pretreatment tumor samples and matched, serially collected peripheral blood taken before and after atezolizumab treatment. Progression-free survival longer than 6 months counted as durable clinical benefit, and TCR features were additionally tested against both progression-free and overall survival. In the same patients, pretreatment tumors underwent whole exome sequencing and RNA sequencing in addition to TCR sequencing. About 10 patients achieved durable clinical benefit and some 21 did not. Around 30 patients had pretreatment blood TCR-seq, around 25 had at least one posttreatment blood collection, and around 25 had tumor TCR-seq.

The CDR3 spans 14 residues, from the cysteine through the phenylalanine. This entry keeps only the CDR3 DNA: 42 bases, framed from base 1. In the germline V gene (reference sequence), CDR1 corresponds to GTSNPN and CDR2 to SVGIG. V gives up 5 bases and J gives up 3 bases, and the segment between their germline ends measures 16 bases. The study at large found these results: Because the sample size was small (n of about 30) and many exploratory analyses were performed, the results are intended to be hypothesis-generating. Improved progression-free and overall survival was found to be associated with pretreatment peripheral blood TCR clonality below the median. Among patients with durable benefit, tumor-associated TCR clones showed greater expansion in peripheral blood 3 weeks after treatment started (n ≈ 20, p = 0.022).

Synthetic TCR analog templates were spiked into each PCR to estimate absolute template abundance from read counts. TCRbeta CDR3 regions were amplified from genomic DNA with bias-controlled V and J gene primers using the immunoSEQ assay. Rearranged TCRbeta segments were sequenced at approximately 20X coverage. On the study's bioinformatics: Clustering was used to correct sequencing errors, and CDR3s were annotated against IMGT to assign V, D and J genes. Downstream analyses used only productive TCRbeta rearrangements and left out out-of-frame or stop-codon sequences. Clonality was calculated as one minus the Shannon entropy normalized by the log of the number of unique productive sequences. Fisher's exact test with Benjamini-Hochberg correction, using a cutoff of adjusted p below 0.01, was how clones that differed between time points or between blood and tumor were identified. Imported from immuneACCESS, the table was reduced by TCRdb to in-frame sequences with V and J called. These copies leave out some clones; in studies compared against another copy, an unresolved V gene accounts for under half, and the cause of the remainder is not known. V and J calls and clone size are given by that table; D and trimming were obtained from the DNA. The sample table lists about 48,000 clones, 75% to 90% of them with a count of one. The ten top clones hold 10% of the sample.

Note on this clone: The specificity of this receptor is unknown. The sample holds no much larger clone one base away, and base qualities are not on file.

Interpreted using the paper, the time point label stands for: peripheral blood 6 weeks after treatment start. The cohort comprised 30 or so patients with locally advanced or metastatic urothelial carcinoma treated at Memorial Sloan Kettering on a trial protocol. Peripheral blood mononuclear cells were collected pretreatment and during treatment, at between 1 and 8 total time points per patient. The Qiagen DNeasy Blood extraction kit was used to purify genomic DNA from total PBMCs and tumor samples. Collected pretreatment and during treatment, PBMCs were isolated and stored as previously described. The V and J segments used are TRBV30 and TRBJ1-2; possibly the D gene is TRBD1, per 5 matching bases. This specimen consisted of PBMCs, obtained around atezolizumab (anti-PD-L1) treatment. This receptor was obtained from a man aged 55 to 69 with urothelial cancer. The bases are TGTGCCTGGGATCCAGGGTTTGACTACTATGGCTACACCTTC. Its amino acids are CAWDPGFDYYGYTF.